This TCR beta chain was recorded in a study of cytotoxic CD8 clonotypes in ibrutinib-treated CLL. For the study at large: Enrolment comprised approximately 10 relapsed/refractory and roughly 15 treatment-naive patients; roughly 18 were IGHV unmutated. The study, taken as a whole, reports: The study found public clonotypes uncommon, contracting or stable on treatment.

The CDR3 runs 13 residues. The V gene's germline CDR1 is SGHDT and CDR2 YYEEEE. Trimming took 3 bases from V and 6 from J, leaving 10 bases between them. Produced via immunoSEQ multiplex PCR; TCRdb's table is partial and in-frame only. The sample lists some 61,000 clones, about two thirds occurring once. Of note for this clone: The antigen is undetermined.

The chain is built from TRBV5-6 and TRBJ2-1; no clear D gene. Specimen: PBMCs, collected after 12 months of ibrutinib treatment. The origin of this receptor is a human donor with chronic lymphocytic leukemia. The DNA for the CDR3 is TGTGCCAGCAGCTCAAGCGTCAGCAATGAGCAGTTCTTC. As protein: CASSSSVSNEQFF.